The 18 T cell receptor beta chains given below trace back to one sample, sequenced in a study of blood T cell repertoires in COVID-19. The assay was immunoSEQ multiplex PCR, and TCRdb's table has in-frame clones only and misses some. The sample carries some 350,000 clones, more than 70% recorded once. Sequenced input: PBMCs or T cells enriched from blood (not recorded which). The receptors originated from a woman in her twenties or thirties who had recovered from COVID-19.

V gene TRBV5-1 combines with J gene TRBJ1-2; tentative D call: TRBD1 (5 bases). Trimming took off 4 bases at V and 7 bases at J, with 14 bases between the two ends. The CDR3 length is 13 residues. CDR1 and CDR2 from the germline V gene are SGHRS and YFSETQ. In DNA form, the CDR3 reads TGCGCCAGCAGCCGACAGACCCCCTCTGGCTACACCTTC. Translation gives CASSRQTPSGYTF.

The V and J genes are TRBV7-2 and TRBJ1-1; D remains unclear. V lost 5 bases and J lost 1, with 11 bases in between. Germline V gene lookup returns CDR1 SGHTA and CDR2 FQGNSA. The CDR3 is 14 amino acids. The DNA for the CDR3 is TGTGCCAGCAGCAACCAACGGGGGAACACTGAAGCTTTCTTT. Protein: CASSNQRGNTEAFF. The whole variable domain, remainder taken from reference TRBV7-2 and TRBJ1-1, is GAGVSQSPSNKVTEKGKDVELRCDPISGHTALYWYRQSLGQGLEFLIYFQGNSAPDKSGLPSDRFSAERTGGSVSTLTIQRTQQEDSAVYLCASSNQRGNTEAFFGQGTRLTVV.

The chain couples TRBV4-3 to TRBJ1-2; possible D gene TRBD1, 6 bases. The germline CDR1 and CDR2 sequences are LGHNA and YSLEER. V was clipped by 1 base and J by 4 bases, with 13 bases between them. This CDR3 is 15 amino acids long. This chain's CDR3 is CASSQAARGIYGYTF. The CDR3 bases are TGCGCCAGCAGCCAAGCGGCCAGGGGCATCTATGGCTACACCTTC.

The chain is built from TRBV10-2 and TRBJ2-3; TRBD2 matches 9 bases. Germline CDR1 WSHSY, CDR2 SAAADI. V shed 0 bases, J shed 4 bases, and the junction held 5 bases outside the gene matches. The CDR3 spans 16 residues. CDR3 DNA sequence: TGCGCCAGCAGTGAGTCAGCGGGGGGCCGCGCAGATACGCAGTATTTT. Protein sequence: CASSESAGGRADTQYF.

This chain uses TRBV13 with TRBJ2-3, with 9 bases lining up with TRBD2. The junction had 6 bases not matched to a gene; V was cut back by 2 bases and J by 0 bases. CDR1 is PRHDT, CDR2 FYEKMQ, per germline (reference sequence). The CDR3 is 17 residues long. This CDR3 reads CASSLRLAGASTDTQYF. DNA of the CDR3: TGTGCCAGCAGCTTACGATTAGCGGGGGCTAGCACAGATACGCAGTATTTT.

In this sample, this clone turned up once. The rearrangement joins TRBV24-1 to TRBJ1-2; 7 nucleotides agree with TRBD1. The germline V gene encodes CDR1 KGHDR and CDR2 SFDVKD. CDR3 length equals 16 residues. Trimming cost V 1 base and J 3 bases; bases outside gene matches: 7. The chain's CDR3 is CATSDLGTGADYGYTF. In DNA, the CDR3 is TGTGCCACCAGTGATTTAGGAACAGGGGCTGACTATGGCTACACCTTC.

About this clone: This may stem from a read error, because a much larger clone lies one nucleotide away. The chain is built from TRBV28 and TRBJ2-7; TRBD1 is a possible D gene (6 bases). Trimming cost V 7 bases and J 1 base, with 11 bases left between them. The CDR3 loop spans 13 amino acids. Per germline, CDR1 MDHEN and CDR2 SYDVKM. This CDR3 reads CASTPGQSYEQYF. The CDR3 DNA sequence: TGTGCCAGCACCCCCGGACAGTCCTACGAGCAGTACTTC.

The chain recombines TRBV7-9 with TRBJ2-3; 8 positions match TRBD2. Germline values: CDR1 SEHNR, CDR2 FQNEAQ (reference sequence). Unmatched junction bases numbered 14, after V lost 11 bases and J lost 4 bases. This CDR3 has 15 amino acids. CDR3 coding DNA: TGTGCCGGCTCGCCGTCGGGGGGGCGGGCAGATACGCAGTATTTT. Encoded protein: CAGSPSGGRADTQYF.

The V and J genes are TRBV25-1 and TRBJ1-4, with D tentatively TRBD1 (6 bases). Germline CDR1 MGHDK, CDR2 SYGVNS. The CDR3 spans 15 residues. Between the trimmed V and J ends, which lost 6 bases and 5 bases, there was a span of 16 bases. CDR3 residues: CASSFPTGENEKLFF. The CDR3 DNA sequence: TGTGCCAGCAGCTTCCCGACAGGAGAGAATGAAAAACTGTTTTTT.

V and J are TRBV6-2 or TRBV6-3 and TRBJ2-1, with TRBD2 matching over 8 bases. Germline values: CDR1 MNHEY, CDR2 SVGEGT. With V trimmed by 3 bases and J by 4 bases, 5 bases remained unmatched. The length of the CDR3 is 15 residues. CDR3 residues: CASSYDSGDYNEQFF. The CDR3 bases are TGTGCCAGCAGTTATGATAGCGGGGATTACAATGAGCAGTTCTTC.

This clone came up once. The V call is TRBV3-1 (or the pseudogene TRBV3-2), the J call TRBJ1-2; D remains ambiguous. The CDR3 runs to 13 residues. Germline CDR1 reads LGHDT; CDR2 reads YNNKEL (reference sequence). V was cut by 0 bases and J by 5 bases, with 7 bases left in between. CDR3 DNA sequence: TGTGCCAGCAGCCAAGAGGCATCATATGGCTACACCTTC. Its protein product is CASSQEASYGYTF.

The chain combines TRBV7-8 with TRBJ1-2, with 10 bases that match TRBD1. The CDR3 runs to 16 residues. Germline lookup yields CDR1 SGHVS and CDR2 FQNEAQ. The V gene end was trimmed by 5 bases and the J gene end by 3 bases; junction bases not matched to a gene: 9. The CDR3 sequence: CASSPRTGGIDYGYTF. The CDR3 DNA reads as TGTGCCAGCAGCCCCCGGACAGGGGGTATTGACTATGGCTACACCTTC. Together with reference TRBV7-8 and TRBJ1-2, the CDR3 gives the full variable domain: GAGVSQSPRYKVAKRGQDVALRCDPISGHVSLFWYQQALGQGPEFLTYFQNEAQLDKSGLPSDRFFAERPEGSVSTLKIQRTQQEDSAVYLCASSPRTGGIDYGYTFGSGTRLTVV.

J is TRBJ1-5 and V is TRBV4-1; 7 bases map to TRBD1. J lost 6 bases, V lost 0 bases, and 5 bases had no gene match. The CDR3 sequence is 15 residues long. In germline, CDR1 is MGHRA, CDR2 YSYEKL. CDR3 amino acids: CASSQEEGGRQPQHF. CDR3 coding DNA: TGCGCCAGCAGCCAAGAAGAAGGGGGCCGTCAGCCCCAGCATTTT.

This clone is a singleton in its sample. The gene calls are TRBV7-9 and TRBJ1-1; no reliable D call. V lost 3 bases and J lost 1, with 6 bases in between. This CDR3 is built from 13 residues. Germline V gene data show CDR1 as SEHNR and CDR2 as FQNEAQ (reference sequence). CDR3 sequence: CASSFYENTEAFF. In DNA form, the CDR3 reads TGTGCCAGCAGCTTCTACGAGAACACTGAAGCTTTCTTT. The complete variable domain, with remaining parts taken from reference TRBV7-9 and TRBJ1-1, reads DTGVSQNPRHKITKRGQNVTFRCDPISEHNRLYWYRQTLGQGPEFLTYFQNEAQLEKSRLLSDRFSAERPKGSFSTLEIQRTEQGDSAMYLCASSFYENTEAFFGQGTRLTVV.

The rearrangement uses TRBV24-1 and TRBJ2-2; perhaps TRBD1 as D (6 bases). This CDR3 is built from 14 residues. V lost 4 bases and J 4 bases, leaving 9 bases between the germline ends. The germline V gene has CDR1 KGHDR and CDR2 SFDVKD. CDR3: CATSDLQGTGELFF. CDR3 sequence (DNA): TGTGCCACCAGTGACCTACAGGGCACCGGGGAGCTGTTTTTT.

The rearrangement uses TRBV7-8 and TRBJ2-6, with no clear D. CDR1 and CDR2 from the germline V gene are SGHVS and FQNEAQ. CDR3 length: 18 residues. V lost 5 bases to trimming and J lost 0 bases, with 17 bases between them. The chain's CDR3 is CASSPTPVLYSGANVLTF. In DNA form, the CDR3 reads TGTGCCAGCAGCCCCACCCCAGTTTTATACTCTGGGGCCAACGTCCTGACTTTC.

There are a few counts of this clone. V and J are TRBV7-2 and TRBJ1-2; 9 bases align to TRBD1. Germline trimming cut 5 bases from V and 6 bases from J; bases unmatched to any gene: 10. Germline V gene lookup returns CDR1 SGHTA and CDR2 FQGNSA. The CDR3 extends over 15 amino acids. CDR3 in DNA: TGTGCCAGCAGCCCAGGCGGGGACAGGGAGGATGGCTACACCTTC. Protein sequence: CASSPGGDREDGYTF.

The CDR3 coding sequence is TGCGCCAGCAGCCTCACAGGGTCCATGGGCTACGAGCAGTACTTC. Its translation is CASSLTGSMGYEQYF. The chain carries TRBV5-1 and TRBJ2-7; TRBD1 might be the D (6 bases). This CDR3 region has 15 residues. Germline CDR1 SGHRS, CDR2 YFSETQ. Trimming took off 4 bases at V and 3 bases at J, with 17 bases between the two ends.